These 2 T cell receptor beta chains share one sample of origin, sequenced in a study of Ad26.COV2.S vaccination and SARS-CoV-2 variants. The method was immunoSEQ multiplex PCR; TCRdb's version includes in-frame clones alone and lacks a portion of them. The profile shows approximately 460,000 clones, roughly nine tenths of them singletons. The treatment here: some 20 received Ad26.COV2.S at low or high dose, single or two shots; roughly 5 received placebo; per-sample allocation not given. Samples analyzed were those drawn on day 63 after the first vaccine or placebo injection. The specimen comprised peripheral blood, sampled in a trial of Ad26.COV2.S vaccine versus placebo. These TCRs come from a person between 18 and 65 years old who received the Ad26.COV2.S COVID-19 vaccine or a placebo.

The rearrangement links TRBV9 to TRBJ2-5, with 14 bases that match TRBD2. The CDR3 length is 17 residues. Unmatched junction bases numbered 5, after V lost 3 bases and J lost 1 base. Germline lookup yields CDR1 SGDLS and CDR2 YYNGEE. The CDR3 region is CASSGLAGGAFQETQYF. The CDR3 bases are TGTGCCAGCAGCGGACTAGCGGGAGGGGCTTTCCAAGAGACCCAGTACTTC.

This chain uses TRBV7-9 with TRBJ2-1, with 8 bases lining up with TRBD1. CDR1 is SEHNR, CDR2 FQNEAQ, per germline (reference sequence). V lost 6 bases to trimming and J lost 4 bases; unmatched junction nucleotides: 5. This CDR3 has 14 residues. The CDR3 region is CASRGTGGYNEQFF. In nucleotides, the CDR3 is TGTGCCAGCAGAGGAACAGGGGGGTACAATGAGCAGTTCTTC.